The clone carrying this T cell receptor (beta chain) was counted only a few times. As yet, its antigen is unknown. These data are taken from a study of cytomegalovirus exposure and HLA in healthy donors. Findings and caveats of the study: A prior analysis recorded that most TCR beta V segments were productive about 90% or about 30% of the time. A few chains tied to CMV proved CMV antigen-specific in vitro. Several top significant clusters appeared, in a later analysis, to be linked to common viral pathogens.

The CDR3 contains 18 residues. CDR1 SGHVS and CDR2 FQNEAQ come from the germline V gene. Sampled while nominally healthy, donors likely had unrecorded immune exposures. The PCR was carried out with 60 Vbeta primers and 13 Jbeta primers. Profiling relied on immunoSEQ multiplex PCR, and the TCRdb table lists in-frame clones only, not all of them. Altogether about 57,000 clones are present, around 84% being singletons, with the ten largest covering approximately 5.9%. The chain couples TRBV7-8 to TRBJ2-5, with 10 bases aligning to TRBD1. Judging by the DNA end, TRBJ2-7 fits better; the J call may be wrong. Sequences were obtained from PBMCs. This clonotype was obtained from a male donor in good health and CMV-seronegative. The CDR3 bases are TGTGCCAGCAGCTTAAGCCTCCGGGACAGGGGATCCGCATACGAGCAGTACTTC. Translating gives CASSLSLRDRGSAYEQYF.